This T cell receptor beta chain was documented in a study of shared clonotypes between healthy human individuals (dated by TCRdb to about 2020). Notes on the research overall: A couple of women and a few men aged 18 to 49 years were included in the cohort. Between about 0.85 and 9.5 billion PBMCs per donor were obtained by leukapheresis. To increase sequencing depth and limit assay-specific biases, TCR repertoire library preparation and sequencing were carried out by different laboratories using diverse techniques. For each donor, CD4 naive and CD4 memory were each run on three plates, CD8 naive on two plates, and CD8 memory on one plate. To estimate repertoire size and how much clonotypes are shared between individuals, the study performed deep sequencing of blood TCR repertoires from roughly five healthy adults.

This clone was observed a single time. This receptor's antigen is unknown. Within one base of it there is no much larger clone, and no base qualities were kept. TCR CDR3 regions were amplified from genomic DNA by multiplex PCR using the deep immunoSEQ assay. Extracted genomic DNA from each cell subset was distributed evenly across all wells of several immunoSEQ 96-well plates, and each plate was treated as a replicate. Each replicate PCR for sorted subsets received 200 ng genomic DNA, equal to about 30,000 T cell genomes. Purified libraries were measured with a Qubit 3.0 fluorometer, size-checked on a Bioanalyzer 2100, and measured again with the KAPA Library Quantification kit. Every immunoSEQ 96-well plate was sequenced on a separate single-read 150-cycle Illumina NextSeq 550 flow cell. In the original analysis: The immunoSEQ output contained only junctional sequences without quality scores, so filtering could not match that applied to full-length reads. To assign V/J genes and CDR3, sequences were annotated against IMGT germline references using PyIR, a Python wrapper for IgBLAST v1.9. Reads were filtered out if the reads had weak V/J assignments (E-value above 1e-6), no CDR3, stop codons, out-of-frame junctions, or ambiguous translated residues. A V3J clonotype was defined by an identical inferred V gene, J gene, and CDR3 amino acid sequence. Percentage overlap between repertoires was calculated by dividing the number of shared unique clonotypes by the size of the smaller repertoire. RTK rarefaction, the Chao1 estimator, and Recon v2.1 estimates of unobserved clonotypes were used to assess repertoire richness. Generation probabilities for all TCRbeta clonotypes obtained by the gDNA method from four donors were computed using OLGA. Not all clones reach the TCRdb copy of this immuneACCESS table, which keeps in-frame sequences only. Checked studies attribute under half of the gap to unresolved V genes and leave the rest unexplained. That table supplies the V and J calls and clone size; D and trimming were determined from the DNA. This sample has about 580,000 clones in its table, and 95% to 98% of those were observed once. 0.3% of the sample is in the top ten clones.

Overall results and qualifications from the work: Larger estimated clonotype richness was generally found for naive subsets than for memory subsets. Higher generation probabilities were observed for clonotypes shared by all four sorted-subset donors than for non-shared clonotypes. When several donors were compared, the shared fraction of clonotypes was 5% to 6.5% for naive CD4, 3.5% to 4% for naive CD8, 2.3% for memory CD4, and 0.4% for memory CD8. Because the study included a small number of donors, the genetic and exposure-history diversity represented was limited. Incomplete sequencing was indicated by rarefaction of sorted-subset datasets, despite the large sequencing depth. Only blood was sampled, and tissue TCR repertoires likely differ from those in blood. Based on pairwise subsampling, the degree of clonotype sharing among donors was expected to be affected by sequencing depth.

V is shortened by 10 bases, J by 7 bases, and the region joining them spans 17 bases. Based on the germline V gene, the CDR1 and CDR2 sequences are WSHSY and SAAADI. From the cysteine up to the phenylalanine, the CDR3 has a length of 13 residues. The DNA shown is the 39-base CDR3, in frame from base 1. CD8 naive samples were obtained by positive selection for CCR7 among CD45RO-negative cells, yielding a CD45RA+CCR7+ population from which TemRA cells were excluded. Healthy HIV-negative adults with no recently reported acute infections or vaccinations were included as donors. Every donor was a Caucasian adult living in Nashville, Tennessee, USA. Blood was obtained by leukapheresis, after which PBMCs were separated by Ficoll-Histopaque density gradient centrifugation and cryopreserved in liquid nitrogen vapor phase. Analytical flow cytometry was used to check the purity and quantity of each magnetically sorted T cell population. Genomic DNA was isolated from every sorted fraction and measured by UV absorbance on a Nanodrop 2000c.

The sequence joins TRBV10-2 to TRBJ2-1; the D segment could be TRBD2, given 5 matching bases. The receptor was derived from a man aged 25 to 40 in good health. The sequencing sample was made of naive CD8+ T cells sorted from blood. This specimen's cell subset or site label, interpreted: CD45RA+CCR7+. The nucleotide sequence reads as follows: TGCGCCACCGGCGGGTTTAGTTCGAATGAGCAGTTCTTC. Its protein reads: CATGGFSSNEQFF.